This entry is about one T cell receptor (beta chain). The antigen is unknown. Second doses at about 4 or about 12 weeks were pooled. Generated by immunoSEQ multiplex PCR, the TCRdb table keeps only in-frame clones and is missing some. Here the sample spans under 120,000 clones, around 90% being singletons. The data were obtained in a study of T cell responses to AZD1222 COVID-19 vaccine. Broader study findings: Spike-specific TCR breadth rose after two AZD1222 doses, and depth rose as well. Baseline seropositivity occurred in only a handful of AZD1222 recipients. Epitopes outside B.1.351 and B.1.1.7 mutated regions reportedly drew nearly half of spike TCRs.

The V end lost 0 bases, the J end lost 0 bases, and 7 bases lay between the germline ends. Germline CDR1 reads SGHNT; CDR2 reads YYREEE (reference sequence). The CDR3 covers 15 residues. The chain joins TRBV5-4 to TRBJ1-3, with D uncertain. The receptor was isolated from an adult who received the AZD1222 COVID-19 vaccine. This specimen consisted of peripheral blood, obtained 28 days after the second AZD1222 dose. The CDR3: CASSLEPISGNTIYF. As DNA, the CDR3 is TGTGCCAGCAGCTTGGAACCGATCTCTGGAAACACCATATATTTT.